This is a list of T cell receptor beta chains from one sample in a study of cytomegalovirus exposure and HLA in healthy donors. TCRdb's copy holds only in-frame clones and misses some; the assay was immunoSEQ multiplex PCR. The sample has about 130,000 clones, 89% seen once. Sequenced: PBMCs. These receptors were obtained from a man between 25 and 39 years old in good health and CMV-seronegative. Each CDR3 is given with its conserved first and last residue. Each record gives: V gene, J gene, D gene, CDR3 length, clone size, CDR3 protein, CDR3 DNA. A D gene is named only where the DNA matches it firmly. Clone size, where shown, is once, few, many, or a class for clones that have expanded.

v_call: TRBV2
j_call: TRBJ1-4
d_call: TRBD1
cdr3_length: 14
clone_size: .
cdr3_aa: CASIQDRGAEKLFF
cdr3_nt: TGTGCCAGCATCCAGGACAGGGGCGCCGAAAAACTGTTTTTT

v_call: TRBV29-1
j_call: TRBJ1-3
d_call: .
cdr3_length: 13
clone_size: once
cdr3_aa: CSVEDRGGNTIYF
cdr3_nt: TGCAGCGTTGAAGACAGGGGTGGAAACACCATATATTTT

v_call: TRBV5-1
j_call: TRBJ2-7
d_call: TRBD2
cdr3_length: 15
clone_size: .
cdr3_aa: CASSWGSGRVTEQYF
cdr3_nt: TGCGCCAGCAGCTGGGGTTCGGGGAGGGTTACCGAGCAGTACTTC

v_call: TRBV11-2
j_call: TRBJ1-1
d_call: .
cdr3_length: 15
clone_size: .
cdr3_aa: CASSPLAGLNTEAFF
cdr3_nt: TGTGCCAGCAGCCCGTTGGCAGGGCTGAACACTGAAGCTTTCTTT

v_call: TRBV5-1
j_call: TRBJ2-2
d_call: .
cdr3_length: 13
clone_size: .
cdr3_aa: CASSGGGSGELFF
cdr3_nt: TGCGCCAGCAGCGGCGGGGGCTCCGGGGAGCTGTTTTTT

v_call: TRBV13
j_call: TRBJ2-7
d_call: TRBD2
cdr3_length: 15
clone_size: .
cdr3_aa: CASRRSGGAPYEQYF
cdr3_nt: TGTGCCAGCAGGCGGTCGGGGGGAGCACCCTACGAGCAGTACTTC

v_call: TRBV6-5
j_call: TRBJ1-1
d_call: .
cdr3_length: 14
clone_size: .
cdr3_aa: CASSPLRFNTEAFF
cdr3_nt: TGTGCCAGCAGCCCGCTCAGATTTAACACTGAAGCTTTCTTT

v_call: TRBV10-3
j_call: TRBJ1-1
d_call: .
cdr3_length: 14
clone_size: .
cdr3_aa: CASRRGGENTEAFF
cdr3_nt: TGTGCCAGCCGCCGCGGCGGGGAGAACACTGAAGCTTTCTTT

v_call: TRBV10-2
j_call: TRBJ1-2
d_call: .
cdr3_length: 14
clone_size: .
cdr3_aa: CASSESLWGPGYTF
cdr3_nt: TGCGCCAGCAGTGAGTCGCTGTGGGGGCCTGGCTACACCTTC

v_call: TRBV7-2
j_call: TRBJ1-6
d_call: TRBD1
cdr3_length: 15
clone_size: .
cdr3_aa: CASSLVGTENSPLHF
cdr3_nt: TGTGCCAGCAGCTTAGTAGGGACAGAAAATTCACCCCTCCACTTT

v_call: TRBV7-2
j_call: TRBJ1-6
d_call: .
cdr3_length: 13
clone_size: .
cdr3_aa: CASRLMVGSPLHF
cdr3_nt: TGTGCCAGCAGACTAATGGTTGGTTCACCCCTCCACTTT

v_call: TRBV7-6
j_call: TRBJ2-2
d_call: TRBD1
cdr3_length: 16
clone_size: .
cdr3_aa: CASSYRQGADTGELFF
cdr3_nt: TGTGCCAGCAGCTACAGACAGGGGGCGGACACCGGGGAGCTGTTTTTT

v_call: TRBV4-1
j_call: TRBJ2-7
d_call: .
cdr3_length: 15
clone_size: .
cdr3_aa: CASSQKLGSSYEQYF
cdr3_nt: TGCGCCAGCAGCCAAAAATTGGGGAGCTCCTACGAGCAGTACTTC

v_call: TRBV2
j_call: TRBJ1-1
d_call: .
cdr3_length: 12
clone_size: .
cdr3_aa: CARGQSYTEAFF
cdr3_nt: TGTGCCAGAGGACAGAGTTACACTGAAGCTTTCTTT

v_call: TRBV27
j_call: TRBJ1-5
d_call: TRBD1
cdr3_length: 14
clone_size: .
cdr3_aa: CASSSTGVFQPQHF
cdr3_nt: TGTGCCAGCAGTTCGACAGGGGTTTTCCAGCCCCAGCATTTT

v_call: TRBV29-1
j_call: TRBJ1-4
d_call: TRBD1
cdr3_length: 17
clone_size: .
cdr3_aa: CSVPGGTGGTTNEKLFF
cdr3_nt: TGCAGCGTTCCAGGGGGGACAGGGGGAACAACTAATGAAAAACTGTTTTTT

v_call: TRBV4-1
j_call: TRBJ1-2
d_call: TRBD1
cdr3_length: 16
clone_size: .
cdr3_aa: CASSQGSEGAIYGYTF
cdr3_nt: TGCGCCAGCAGCCAAGGTTCGGAGGGGGCCATATATGGCTACACCTTC

v_call: TRBV6-1
j_call: TRBJ2-3
d_call: TRBD2
cdr3_length: 15
clone_size: .
cdr3_aa: CASSLRRGGTDTQYF
cdr3_nt: TGTGCCAGCTCTCTAAGGCGGGGGGGAACAGATACGCAGTATTTT

v_call: TRBV7-9
j_call: TRBJ2-1
d_call: .
cdr3_length: 14
clone_size: .
cdr3_aa: CASSLARDYNEQFF
cdr3_nt: TGTGCCAGCAGCTTAGCTCGGGATTACAATGAGCAGTTCTTC

v_call: TRBV2
j_call: TRBJ2-1
d_call: .
cdr3_length: 16
clone_size: once
cdr3_aa: CASSETWLGGDNEQFF
cdr3_nt: TGTGCCAGCAGTGAAACTTGGTTAGGGGGGGACAATGAGCAGTTCTTC

v_call: TRBV29-1
j_call: TRBJ2-7
d_call: TRBD1
cdr3_length: 14
clone_size: .
cdr3_aa: CSVAAGTGGYEQYF
cdr3_nt: TGCAGCGTAGCAGCCGGGACAGGGGGCTACGAGCAGTACTTC

v_call: TRBV5-1
j_call: TRBJ2-5
d_call: TRBD1
cdr3_length: 14
clone_size: .
cdr3_aa: CASSLGTGEATQYF
cdr3_nt: TGCGCCAGCAGCCTCGGGACAGGGGAGGCGACCCAGTACTTC

v_call: TRBV29-1
j_call: TRBJ2-5
d_call: TRBD1
cdr3_length: 13
clone_size: few
cdr3_aa: CSVSRTGYETQYF
cdr3_nt: TGCAGCGTTTCGCGGACAGGGTACGAGACCCAGTACTTC

v_call: TRBV9
j_call: TRBJ2-1
d_call: TRBD2
cdr3_length: 13
clone_size: .
cdr3_aa: CASSTGGNNEQFF
cdr3_nt: TGTGCCAGCAGCACGGGGGGGAACAATGAGCAGTTCTTC

v_call: TRBV7-7
j_call: TRBJ1-1
d_call: .
cdr3_length: 13
clone_size: .
cdr3_aa: CASSLVRGTEAFF
cdr3_nt: TGTGCCAGCAGCTTAGTGAGGGGGACTGAAGCTTTCTTT

v_call: TRBV5-4
j_call: TRBJ2-7
d_call: TRBD1
cdr3_length: 13
clone_size: once
cdr3_aa: CASSDRGEYEQYF
cdr3_nt: TGTGCCAGCAGCGACAGGGGGGAGTACGAGCAGTACTTC

v_call: TRBV5-1
j_call: TRBJ1-1
d_call: .
cdr3_length: 11
clone_size: .
cdr3_aa: CASSTGGKAFF
cdr3_nt: TGCGCCAGCAGCACTGGGGGGAAAGCTTTCTTT

v_call: TRBV27
j_call: TRBJ1-5
d_call: .
cdr3_length: 15
clone_size: .
cdr3_aa: CASSFSGNSNQPQHF
cdr3_nt: TGTGCCAGCAGTTTTTCAGGGAATAGCAATCAGCCCCAGCATTTT

v_call: TRBV6-5
j_call: TRBJ2-2
d_call: .
cdr3_length: 14
clone_size: .
cdr3_aa: CASRSGTNTGELFF
cdr3_nt: TGTGCCAGCAGGTCAGGGACGAACACCGGGGAGCTGTTTTTT